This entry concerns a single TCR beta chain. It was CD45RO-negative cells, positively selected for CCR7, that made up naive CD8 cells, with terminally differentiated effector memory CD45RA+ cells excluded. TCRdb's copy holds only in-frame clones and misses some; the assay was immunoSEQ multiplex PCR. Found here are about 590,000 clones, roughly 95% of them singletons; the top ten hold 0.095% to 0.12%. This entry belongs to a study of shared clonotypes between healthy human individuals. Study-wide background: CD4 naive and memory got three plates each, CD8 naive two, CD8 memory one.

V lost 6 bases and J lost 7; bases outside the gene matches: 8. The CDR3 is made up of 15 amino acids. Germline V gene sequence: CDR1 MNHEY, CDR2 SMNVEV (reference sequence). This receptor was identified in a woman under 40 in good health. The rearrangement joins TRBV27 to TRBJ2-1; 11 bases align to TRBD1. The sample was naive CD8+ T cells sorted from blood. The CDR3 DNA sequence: TGTGCCAGCAGCTCCCGGGACAGGGGGTTTAATGAGCAGTTCTTC. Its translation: CASSSRDRGFNEQFF.